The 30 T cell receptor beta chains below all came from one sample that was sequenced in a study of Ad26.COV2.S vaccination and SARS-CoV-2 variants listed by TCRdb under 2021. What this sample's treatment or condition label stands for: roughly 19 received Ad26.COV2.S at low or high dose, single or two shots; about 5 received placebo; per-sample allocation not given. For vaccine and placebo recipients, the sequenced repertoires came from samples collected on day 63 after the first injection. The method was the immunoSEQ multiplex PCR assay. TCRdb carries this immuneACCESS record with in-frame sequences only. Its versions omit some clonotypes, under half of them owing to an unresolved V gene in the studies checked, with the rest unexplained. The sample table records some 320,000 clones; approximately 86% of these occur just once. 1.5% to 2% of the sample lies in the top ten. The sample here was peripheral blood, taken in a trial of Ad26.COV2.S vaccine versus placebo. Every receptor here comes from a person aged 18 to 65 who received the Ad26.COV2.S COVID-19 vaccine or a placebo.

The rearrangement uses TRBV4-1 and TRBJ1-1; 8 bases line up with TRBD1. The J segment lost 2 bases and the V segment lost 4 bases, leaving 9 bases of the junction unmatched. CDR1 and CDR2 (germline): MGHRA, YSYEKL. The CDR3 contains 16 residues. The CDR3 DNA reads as TGCGCCAGCAGCCCAGAGGGGACAGGAGTAAACACTGAAGCTTTCTTT. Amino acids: CASSPEGTGVNTEAFF.

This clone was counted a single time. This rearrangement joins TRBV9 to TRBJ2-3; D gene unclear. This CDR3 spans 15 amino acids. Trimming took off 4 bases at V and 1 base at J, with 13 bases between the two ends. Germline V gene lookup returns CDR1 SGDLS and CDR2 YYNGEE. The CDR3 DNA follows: TGTGCCAGCAGCCCTCGTCCTGCCGGCACAGATACGCAGTATTTT. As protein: CASSPRPAGTDTQYF.

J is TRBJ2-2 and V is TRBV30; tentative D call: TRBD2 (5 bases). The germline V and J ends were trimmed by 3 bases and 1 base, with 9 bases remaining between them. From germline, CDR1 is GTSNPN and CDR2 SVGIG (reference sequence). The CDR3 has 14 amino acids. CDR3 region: CAWRSGKNTGELFF. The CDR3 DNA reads TGTGCCTGGAGGTCGGGGAAGAACACCGGGGAGCTGTTTTTT.

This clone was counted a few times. CDR3 nucleotide sequence: TGTGCCAGCAGCTCCACGAGGGCTAGCTCCTACGAGCAGTACTTC. Translating gives CASSSTRASSYEQYF. The V gene is TRBV6-2 or TRBV6-3, the J gene TRBJ2-7; tentatively, D is TRBD2 (5 bases). From germline, CDR1 is MNHEY and CDR2 SVGEGT. The ends were cut back, 6 bases at V and 0 bases at J, with 15 bases in the middle. The CDR3 runs 15 residues.

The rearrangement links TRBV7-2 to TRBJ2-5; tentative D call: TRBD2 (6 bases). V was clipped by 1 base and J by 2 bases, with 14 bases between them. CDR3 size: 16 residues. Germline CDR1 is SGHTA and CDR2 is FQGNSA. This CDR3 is CASSLVGGLGQETQYF. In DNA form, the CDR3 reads TGTGCCAGCAGCTTAGTGGGAGGCTTAGGGCAAGAGACCCAGTACTTC.

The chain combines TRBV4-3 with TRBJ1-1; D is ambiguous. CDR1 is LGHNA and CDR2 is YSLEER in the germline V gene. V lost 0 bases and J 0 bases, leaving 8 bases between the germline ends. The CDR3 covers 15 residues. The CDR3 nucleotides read TGCGCCAGCAGCCAAGAGGTCTCATTGAACACTGAAGCTTTCTTT. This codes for CASSQEVSLNTEAFF.

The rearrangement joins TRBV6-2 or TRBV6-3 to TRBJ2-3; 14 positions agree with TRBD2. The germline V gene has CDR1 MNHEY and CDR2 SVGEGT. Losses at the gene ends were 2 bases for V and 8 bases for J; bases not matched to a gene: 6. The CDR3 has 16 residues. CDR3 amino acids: CASSYGRTSGGTTQYF. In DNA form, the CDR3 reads TGTGCCAGCAGTTACGGAAGGACTAGCGGGGGGACTACGCAGTATTTT.

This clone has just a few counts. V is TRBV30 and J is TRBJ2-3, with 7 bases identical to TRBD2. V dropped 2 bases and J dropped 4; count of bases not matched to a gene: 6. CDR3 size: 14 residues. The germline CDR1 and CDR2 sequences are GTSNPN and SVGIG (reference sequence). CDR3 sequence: CAWSLLANADTQYF. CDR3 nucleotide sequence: TGTGCCTGGAGTTTACTAGCGAATGCAGATACGCAGTATTTT. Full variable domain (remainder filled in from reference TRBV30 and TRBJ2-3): SQTIHQWPATLVQPVGSPLSLECTVEGTSNPNLYWYRQAAGRGLQLLFYSVGIGQISSEVPQNLSASRPQDRQFILSSKKLLLSDSGFYLCAWSLLANADTQYFGPGTRLTVL.

The CDR3 region has the DNA TGTGCCAGCAGCGTCACTGGCCTTGAGCAGTTCTTC. Residues: CASSVTGLEQFF. The chain has TRBV6-6 and TRBJ2-1; no clear D. This CDR3 region has 12 residues. V was clipped by 6 bases and J by 9 bases, with 12 bases between them. Per the germline V gene, CDR1 is MNHNY and CDR2 is SVGAGI (reference sequence).

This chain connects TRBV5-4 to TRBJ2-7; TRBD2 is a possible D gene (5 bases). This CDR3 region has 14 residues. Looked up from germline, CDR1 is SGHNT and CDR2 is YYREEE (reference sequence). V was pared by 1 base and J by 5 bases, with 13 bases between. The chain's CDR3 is CASSLTHAGDEQYF. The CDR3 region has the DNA TGTGCCAGCAGCTTGACCCACGCCGGGGACGAGCAGTACTTC.

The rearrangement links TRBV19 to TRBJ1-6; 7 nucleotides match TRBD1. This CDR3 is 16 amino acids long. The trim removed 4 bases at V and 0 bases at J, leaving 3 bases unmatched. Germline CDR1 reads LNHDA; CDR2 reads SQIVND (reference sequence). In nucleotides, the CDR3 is TGTGCCAGTAGTACACAGGGGAGCTCCTATAATTCACCCCTCCACTTT. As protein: CASSTQGSSYNSPLHF.

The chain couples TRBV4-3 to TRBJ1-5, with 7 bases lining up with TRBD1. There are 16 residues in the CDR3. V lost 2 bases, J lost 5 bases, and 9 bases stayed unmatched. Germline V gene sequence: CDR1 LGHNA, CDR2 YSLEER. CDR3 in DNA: TGCGCCAGCAGCCAACCTGGACAGGCGACTCATCAGCCCCAGCATTTT. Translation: CASSQPGQATHQPQHF.

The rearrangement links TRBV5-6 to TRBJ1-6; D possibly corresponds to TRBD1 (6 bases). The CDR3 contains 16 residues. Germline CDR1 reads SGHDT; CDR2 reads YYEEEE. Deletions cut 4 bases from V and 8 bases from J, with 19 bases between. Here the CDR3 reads CASSVGFGGEDSPLHF. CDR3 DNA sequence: TGTGCCAGCAGCGTGGGATTTGGGGGCGAAGATTCACCCCTCCACTTT.

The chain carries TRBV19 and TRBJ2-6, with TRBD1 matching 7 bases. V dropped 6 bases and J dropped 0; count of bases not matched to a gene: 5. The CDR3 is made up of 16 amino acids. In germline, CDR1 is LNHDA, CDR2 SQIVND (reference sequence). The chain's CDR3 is CASSARGRSGANVLTF. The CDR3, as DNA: TGTGCCAGTAGCGCGAGGGGGCGCTCTGGGGCCAACGTCCTGACTTTC. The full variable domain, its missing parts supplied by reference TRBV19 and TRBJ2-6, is DGGITQSPKYLFRKEGQNVTLSCEQNLNHDAMYWYRQDPGQGLRLIYYSQIVNDFQKGDIAEGYSVSREKKESFPLTVTSAQKNPTAFYLCASSARGRSGANVLTFGAGSRLTVL.

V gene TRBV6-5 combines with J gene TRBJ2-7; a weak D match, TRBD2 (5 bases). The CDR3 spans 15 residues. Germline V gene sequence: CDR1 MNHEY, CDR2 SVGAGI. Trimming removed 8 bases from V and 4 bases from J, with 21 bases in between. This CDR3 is CASLMRLAPPYEQYF. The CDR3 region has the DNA TGTGCCAGCCTTATGCGGCTAGCCCCACCTTACGAGCAGTACTTC.

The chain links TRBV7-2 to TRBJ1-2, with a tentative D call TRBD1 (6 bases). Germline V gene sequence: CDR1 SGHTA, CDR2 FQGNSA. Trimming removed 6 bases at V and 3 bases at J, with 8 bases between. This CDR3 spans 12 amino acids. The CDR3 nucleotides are TGTGCCAGCAGAAACAGGGACTATGGCTACACCTTC. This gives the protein CASRNRDYGYTF.

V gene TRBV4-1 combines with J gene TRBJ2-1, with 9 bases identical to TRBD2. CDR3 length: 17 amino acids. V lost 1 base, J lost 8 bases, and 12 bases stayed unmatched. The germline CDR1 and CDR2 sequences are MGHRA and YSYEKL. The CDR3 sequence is CASSQGLVAGDIDEQFF. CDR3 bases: TGCGCCAGCAGCCAAGGACTCGTAGCGGGGGATATCGATGAGCAGTTCTTC.

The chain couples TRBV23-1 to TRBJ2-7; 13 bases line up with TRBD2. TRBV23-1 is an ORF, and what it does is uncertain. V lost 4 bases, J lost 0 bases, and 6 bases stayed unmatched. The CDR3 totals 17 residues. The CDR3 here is CASSRGTSGDSSYEQYF. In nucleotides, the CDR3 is TGCGCCAGCAGTCGGGGGACTAGCGGGGATAGCTCCTACGAGCAGTACTTC.

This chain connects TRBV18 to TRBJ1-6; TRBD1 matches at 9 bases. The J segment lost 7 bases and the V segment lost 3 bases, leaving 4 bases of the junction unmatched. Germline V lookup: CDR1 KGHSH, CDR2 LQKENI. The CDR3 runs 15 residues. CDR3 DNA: TGTGCCAGCTCACCCGTACAGGGGGCAAATTCACCCCTCCACTTT. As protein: CASSPVQGANSPLHF.

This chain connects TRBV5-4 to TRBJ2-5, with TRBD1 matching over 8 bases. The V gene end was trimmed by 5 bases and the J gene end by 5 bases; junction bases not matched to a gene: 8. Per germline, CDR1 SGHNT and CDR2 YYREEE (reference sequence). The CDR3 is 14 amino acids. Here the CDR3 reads CASRSGQGAETQYF. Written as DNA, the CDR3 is TGTGCCAGCAGATCCGGACAGGGAGCTGAGACCCAGTACTTC.

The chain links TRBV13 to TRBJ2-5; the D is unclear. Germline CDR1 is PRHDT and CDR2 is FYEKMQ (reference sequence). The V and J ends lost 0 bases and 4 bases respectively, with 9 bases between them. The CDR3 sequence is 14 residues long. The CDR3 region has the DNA TGTGCCAGCAGCTTAGGTAGACCAGGAGAGACCCAGTACTTC. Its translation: CASSLGRPGETQYF.

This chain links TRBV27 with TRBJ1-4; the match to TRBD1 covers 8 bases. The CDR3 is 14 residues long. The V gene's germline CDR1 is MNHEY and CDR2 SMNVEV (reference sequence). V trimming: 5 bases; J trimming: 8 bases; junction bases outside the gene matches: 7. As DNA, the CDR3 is TGTGCCAGCAGTCTGACAGGGGAGAGCGAAAAACTGTTTTTT. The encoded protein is CASSLTGESEKLFF.

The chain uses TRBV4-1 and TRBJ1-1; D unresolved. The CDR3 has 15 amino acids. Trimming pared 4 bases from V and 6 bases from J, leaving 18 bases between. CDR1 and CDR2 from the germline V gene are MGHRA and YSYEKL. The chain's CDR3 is CASSLHGSLNSEAFF. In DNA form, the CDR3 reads TGCGCCAGCAGCCTGCACGGGTCCCTAAACTCTGAAGCTTTCTTT.

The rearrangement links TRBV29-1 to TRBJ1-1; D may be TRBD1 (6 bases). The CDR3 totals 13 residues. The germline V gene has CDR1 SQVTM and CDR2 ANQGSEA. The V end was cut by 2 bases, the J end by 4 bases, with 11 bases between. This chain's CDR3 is CSVETGAGTEAFF. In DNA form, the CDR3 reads TGCAGCGTTGAAACGGGGGCAGGCACTGAAGCTTTCTTT.

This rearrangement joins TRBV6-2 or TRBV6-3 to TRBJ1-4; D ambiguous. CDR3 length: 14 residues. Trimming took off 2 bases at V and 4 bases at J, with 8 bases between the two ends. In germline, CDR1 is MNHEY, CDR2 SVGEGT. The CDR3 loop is CASSYIGSNEKLFF. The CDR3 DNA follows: TGTGCCAGCAGTTACATCGGCAGTAATGAAAAACTGTTTTTT.

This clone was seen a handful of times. CDR3 loop: CASSSGTAPLIYTF. The CDR3 nucleotides are TGCGCCAGCAGCTCCGGGACAGCACCGTTAATCTACACCTTC. The genes are TRBV5-1 and TRBJ1-2; 7 bases are a match to TRBD1. With V trimmed by 3 bases and J by 10 bases, 12 bases remained unmatched. The germline gives CDR1 SGHRS, CDR2 YFSETQ. This CDR3 is built from 14 residues.

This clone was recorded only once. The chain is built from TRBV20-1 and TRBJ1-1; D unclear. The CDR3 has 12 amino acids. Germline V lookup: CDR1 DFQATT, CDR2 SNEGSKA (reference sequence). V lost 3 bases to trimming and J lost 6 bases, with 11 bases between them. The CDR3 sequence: CSASNGNSEAFF. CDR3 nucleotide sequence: TGCAGTGCTAGTAATGGCAACTCTGAAGCTTTCTTT.

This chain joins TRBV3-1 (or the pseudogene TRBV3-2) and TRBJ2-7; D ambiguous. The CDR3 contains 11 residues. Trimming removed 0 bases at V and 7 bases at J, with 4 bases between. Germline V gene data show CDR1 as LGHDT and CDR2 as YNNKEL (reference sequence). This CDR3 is CASSQDREQYF. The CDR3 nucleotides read TGTGCCAGCAGCCAAGATCGGGAGCAGTACTTC.

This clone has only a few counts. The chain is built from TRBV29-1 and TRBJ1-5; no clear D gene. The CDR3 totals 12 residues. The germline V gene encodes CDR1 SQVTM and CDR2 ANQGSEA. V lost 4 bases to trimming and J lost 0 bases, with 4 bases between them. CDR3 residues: CSVGYSNQPQHF. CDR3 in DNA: TGCAGCGTTGGGTATAGCAATCAGCCCCAGCATTTT.

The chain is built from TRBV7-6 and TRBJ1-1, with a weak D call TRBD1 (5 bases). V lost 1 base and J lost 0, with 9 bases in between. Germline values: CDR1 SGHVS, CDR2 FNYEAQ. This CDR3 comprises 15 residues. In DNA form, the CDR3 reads TGTGCCAGCAGCTTAGTAGGGGTCCTGAACACTGAAGCTTTCTTT. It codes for CASSLVGVLNTEAFF.